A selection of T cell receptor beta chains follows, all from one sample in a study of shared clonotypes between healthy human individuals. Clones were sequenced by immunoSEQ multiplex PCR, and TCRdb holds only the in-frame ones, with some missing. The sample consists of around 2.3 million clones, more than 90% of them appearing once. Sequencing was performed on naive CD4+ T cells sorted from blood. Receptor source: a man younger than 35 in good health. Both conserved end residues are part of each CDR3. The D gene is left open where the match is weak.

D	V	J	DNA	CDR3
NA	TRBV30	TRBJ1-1	TGTGCCTGGAGTCGAGGGGGCACTGAAGCTTTCTTT	CAWSRGGTEAFF
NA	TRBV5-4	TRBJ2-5	TGTGCCAGCACACCTGGTGGGGCAGGGGAAGAGACCCAGTACTTC	CASTPGGAGEETQYF
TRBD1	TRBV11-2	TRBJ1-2	TGTGCCAGCAGCCCTCGGACAGGCTCTAGGTATGGCTACACCTTC	CASSPRTGSRYGYTF
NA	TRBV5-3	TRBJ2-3	TGTGCCATCCTTTATAAATCGGATACGCAGTATTTT	CAILYKSDTQYF
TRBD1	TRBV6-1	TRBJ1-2	TGTGCCAGCAGTGTAGGGGACAGGGGATATTATGGCTACACCTTC	CASSVGDRGYYGYTF
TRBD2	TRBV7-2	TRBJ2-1	TGTGCCAGCAGCTTAGCCGGCGGGAGGATTTACAATGAGCAGTTCTTC	CASSLAGGRIYNEQFF
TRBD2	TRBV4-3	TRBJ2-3	TGCGCCAGCAGCCAAGATAGGCGGGAGGGACTTGATACGCAGTATTTT	CASSQDRREGLDTQYF
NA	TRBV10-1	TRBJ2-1	TGCGCCAGCAGTGAGGCGGGAAAAGAAGATGAGCAGTTCTTC	CASSEAGKEDEQFF
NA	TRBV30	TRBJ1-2	TGTGCCTGGACCCCCCCAGAGTTGCGGAGCTATGGCTACACCTTC	CAWTPPELRSYGYTF
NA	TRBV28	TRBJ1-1	TGTGCCAGCAGCTCTCACGGGACTGGGAACACTGAAGCTTTCTTT	CASSSHGTGNTEAFF
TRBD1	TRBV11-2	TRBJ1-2	TGTGCCAGCAGCAAAGGACAGGTCTATGGCTACACCTTC	CASSKGQVYGYTF
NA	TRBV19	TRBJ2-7	TGTGCCAGTAGTCCACCTGATAAGAACTACGAGCAGTACTTC	CASSPPDKNYEQYF
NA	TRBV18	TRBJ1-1	TGTGCCAGCTCACAAAGGGGGGGAGAAAACACTGAAGCTTTCTTT	CASSQRGGENTEAFF
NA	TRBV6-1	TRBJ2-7	TGTGCCAGCACCTGGGACCGCGCCTACGAGCAGTACTTC	CASTWDRAYEQYF
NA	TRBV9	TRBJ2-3	TGTGCCAGCAGCCCCCGGGCAGGAAGTTTAGATACGCAGTATTTT	CASSPRAGSLDTQYF
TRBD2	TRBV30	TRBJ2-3	TGTGCCTGGAGTGTTTATAGCGGGAGGGCGCGCACAGATACGCAGTATTTT	CAWSVYSGRARTDTQYF
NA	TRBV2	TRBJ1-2	TGTGCCAGCAGCCGAGGGGGGGACGACTATGGCTACACCTTC	CASSRGGDDYGYTF
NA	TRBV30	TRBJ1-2	TGTGCCTGGAGTGGTGGACAGCGATACTATGGCTACACCTTC	CAWSGGQRYYGYTF
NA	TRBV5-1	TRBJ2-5	TGCGCCAGCAGCTTGGGCGGAGGGATGGCAGAGACCCAGTACTTC	CASSLGGGMAETQYF
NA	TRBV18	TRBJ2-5	TGTGCCAGCTCACCGTCAGCCCAGGCGGACGGCGTGGGGACCCAGTACTTC	CASSPSAQADGVGTQYF
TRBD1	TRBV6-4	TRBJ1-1	TGTGCCAGCAGCCGGACAGGGACCACTGAAGCTTTCTTT	CASSRTGTTEAFF
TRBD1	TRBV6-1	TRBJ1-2	TGTGCCACCCCGATAGGACAGGGATTCTATGGCTACACCTTC	CATPIGQGFYGYTF